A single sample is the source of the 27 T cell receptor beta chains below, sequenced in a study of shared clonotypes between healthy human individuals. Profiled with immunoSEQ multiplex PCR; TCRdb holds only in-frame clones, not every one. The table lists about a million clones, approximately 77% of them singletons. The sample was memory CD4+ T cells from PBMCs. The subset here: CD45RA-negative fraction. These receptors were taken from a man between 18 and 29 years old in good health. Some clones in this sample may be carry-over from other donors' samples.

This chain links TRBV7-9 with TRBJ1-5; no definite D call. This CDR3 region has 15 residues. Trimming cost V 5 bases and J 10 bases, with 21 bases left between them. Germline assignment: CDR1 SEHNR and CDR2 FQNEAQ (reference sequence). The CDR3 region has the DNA TGTGCCAGCAGCCCAAAGGCCTATGTAATCAGCCCCCAGCATTTT. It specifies CASSPKAYVISPQHF.

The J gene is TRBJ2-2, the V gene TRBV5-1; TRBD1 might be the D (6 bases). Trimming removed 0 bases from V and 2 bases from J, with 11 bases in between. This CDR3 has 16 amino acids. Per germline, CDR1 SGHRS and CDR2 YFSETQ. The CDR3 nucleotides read TGCGCCAGCAGCTTGGAGGCAGGGGCAAACACCGGGGAGCTGTTTTTT. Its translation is CASSLEAGANTGELFF. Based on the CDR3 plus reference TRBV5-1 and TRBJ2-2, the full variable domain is KAGVTQTPRYLIKTRGQQVTLSCSPISGHRSVSWYQQTPGQGLQFLFEYFSETQRNKGNFPGRFSGRQFSNSRSEMNVSTLELGDSALYLCASSLEAGANTGELFFGEGSRLTVL.

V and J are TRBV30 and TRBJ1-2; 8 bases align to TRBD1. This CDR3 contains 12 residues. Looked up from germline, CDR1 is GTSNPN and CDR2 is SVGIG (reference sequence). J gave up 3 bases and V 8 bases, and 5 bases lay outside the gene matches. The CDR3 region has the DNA TGTGCCGGGACAGGATCGCACTATGGCTACACCTTC. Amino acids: CAGTGSHYGYTF.

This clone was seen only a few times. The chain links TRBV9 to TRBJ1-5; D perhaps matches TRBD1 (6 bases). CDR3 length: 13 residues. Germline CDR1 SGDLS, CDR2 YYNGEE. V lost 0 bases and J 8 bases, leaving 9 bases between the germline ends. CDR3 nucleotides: TGTGCCAGCAGCGTAGCGGAGGGGGAGCCCCAGCATTTT. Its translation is CASSVAEGEPQHF. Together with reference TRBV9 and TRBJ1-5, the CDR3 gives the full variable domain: DSGVTQTPKHLITATGQRVTLRCSPRSGDLSVYWYQQSLDQGLQFLIQYYNGEERAKGNILERFSAQQFPDLHSELNLSSLELGDSALYFCASSVAEGEPQHFGDGTRLSIL.

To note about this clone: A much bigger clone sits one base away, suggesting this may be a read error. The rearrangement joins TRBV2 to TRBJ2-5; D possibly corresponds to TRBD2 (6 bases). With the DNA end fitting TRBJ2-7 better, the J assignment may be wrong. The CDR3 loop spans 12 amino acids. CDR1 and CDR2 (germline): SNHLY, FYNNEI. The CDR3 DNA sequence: TGTGCCAGCAGTCCCGGGGGCTACGAGCAGTACTTC. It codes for CASSPGGYEQYF.

CDR3: CASSGSLSSYNEQFF. The CDR3 DNA reads TGTGCCAGCAGTGGTAGCCTTAGCTCCTACAATGAGCAGTTCTTC. V is TRBV27 and J is TRBJ2-1; D unclear. CDR3 length: 15 residues. Trimming removed 5 bases at V and 0 bases at J, with 11 bases between. The germline gives CDR1 MNHEY, CDR2 SMNVEV (reference sequence).

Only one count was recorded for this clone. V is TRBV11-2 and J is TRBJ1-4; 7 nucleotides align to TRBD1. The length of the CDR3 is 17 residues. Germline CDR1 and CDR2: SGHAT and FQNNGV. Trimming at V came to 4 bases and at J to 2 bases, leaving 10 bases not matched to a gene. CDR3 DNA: TGTGCCAGCAGCTCCCTAACGCGACAGGGTACTAATGAAAAACTGTTTTTT. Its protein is CASSSLTRQGTNEKLFF.

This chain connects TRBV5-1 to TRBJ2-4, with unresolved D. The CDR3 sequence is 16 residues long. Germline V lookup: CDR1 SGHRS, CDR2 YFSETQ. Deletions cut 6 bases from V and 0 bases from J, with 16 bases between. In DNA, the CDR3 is TGCGCCAGCATAAAATGGGAAAACTTAGCCAAAAACATTCAGTACTTC. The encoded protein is CASIKWENLAKNIQYF.

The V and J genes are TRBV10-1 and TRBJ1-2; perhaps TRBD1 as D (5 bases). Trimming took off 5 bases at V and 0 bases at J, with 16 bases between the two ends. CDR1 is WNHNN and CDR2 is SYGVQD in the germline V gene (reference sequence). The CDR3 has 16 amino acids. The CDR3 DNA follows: TGCGCCAGCAGTCTACACCGAGACAGAGCTAACTATGGCTACACCTTC. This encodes CASSLHRDRANYGYTF.

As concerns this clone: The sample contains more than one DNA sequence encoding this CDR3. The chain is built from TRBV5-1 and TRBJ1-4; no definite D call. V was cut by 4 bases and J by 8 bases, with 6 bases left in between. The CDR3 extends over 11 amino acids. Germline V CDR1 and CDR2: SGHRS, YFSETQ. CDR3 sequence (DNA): TGCGCCAGCAGCACCGACGAAAAACTGTTTTTT. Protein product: CASSTDEKLFF.

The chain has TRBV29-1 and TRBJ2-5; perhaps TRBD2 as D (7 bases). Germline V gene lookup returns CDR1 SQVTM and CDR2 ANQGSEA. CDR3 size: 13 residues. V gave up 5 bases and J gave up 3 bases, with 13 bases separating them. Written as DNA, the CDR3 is TGCAGCGTTCCGAGGGGGGGAAAAGAGACCCAGTACTTC. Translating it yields CSVPRGGKETQYF.

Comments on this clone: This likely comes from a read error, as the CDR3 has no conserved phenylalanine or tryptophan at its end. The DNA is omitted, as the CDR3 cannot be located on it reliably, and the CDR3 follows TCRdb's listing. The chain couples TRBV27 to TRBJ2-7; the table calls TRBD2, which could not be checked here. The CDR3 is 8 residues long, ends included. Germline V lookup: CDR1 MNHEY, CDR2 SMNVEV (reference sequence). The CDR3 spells CATVAGPP.

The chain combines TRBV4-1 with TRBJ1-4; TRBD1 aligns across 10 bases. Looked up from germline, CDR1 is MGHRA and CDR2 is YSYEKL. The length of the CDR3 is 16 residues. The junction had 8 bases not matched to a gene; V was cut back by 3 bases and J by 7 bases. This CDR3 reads CASSQTGGRTGEKLFF. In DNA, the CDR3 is TGCGCCAGCAGCCAGACAGGGGGCAGGACGGGTGAAAAACTGTTTTTT.

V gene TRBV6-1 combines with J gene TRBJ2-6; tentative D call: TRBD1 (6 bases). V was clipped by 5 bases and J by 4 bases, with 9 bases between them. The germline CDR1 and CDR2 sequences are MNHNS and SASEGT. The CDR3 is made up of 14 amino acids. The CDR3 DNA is TGTGCCAGCAGTTCCGGGACAGGGGCCAACGTCCTGACTTTC. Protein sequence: CASSSGTGANVLTF.

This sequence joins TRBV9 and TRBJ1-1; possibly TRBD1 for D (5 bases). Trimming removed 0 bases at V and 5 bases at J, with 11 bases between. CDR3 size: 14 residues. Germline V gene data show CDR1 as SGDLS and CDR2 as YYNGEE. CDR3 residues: CASSVETGGTEAFF. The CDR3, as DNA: TGTGCCAGCAGCGTAGAAACAGGAGGGACTGAAGCTTTCTTT.

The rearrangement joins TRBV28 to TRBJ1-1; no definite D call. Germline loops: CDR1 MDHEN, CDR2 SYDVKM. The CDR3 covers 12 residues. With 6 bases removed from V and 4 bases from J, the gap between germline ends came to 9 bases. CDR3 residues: CASSTPRTEAFF. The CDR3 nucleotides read TGTGCCAGCAGCACCCCCCGCACTGAAGCTTTCTTT.

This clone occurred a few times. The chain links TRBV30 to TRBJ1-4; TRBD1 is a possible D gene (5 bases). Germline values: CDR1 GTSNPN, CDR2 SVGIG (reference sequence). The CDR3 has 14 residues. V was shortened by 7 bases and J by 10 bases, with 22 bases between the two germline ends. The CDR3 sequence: CASGDLAGLGKLFF. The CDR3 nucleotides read TGTGCCTCGGGGGACCTGGCAGGGCTGGGAAAACTGTTTTTT.

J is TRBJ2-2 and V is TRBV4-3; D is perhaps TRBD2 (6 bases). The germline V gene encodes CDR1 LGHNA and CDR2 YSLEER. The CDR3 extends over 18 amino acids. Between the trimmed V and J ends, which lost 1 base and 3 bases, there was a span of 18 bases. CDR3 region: CASSQVLAGRTHTGELFF. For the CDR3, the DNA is TGCGCCAGCAGCCAAGTTTTGGCGGGGCGGACCCACACCGGGGAGCTGTTTTTT.

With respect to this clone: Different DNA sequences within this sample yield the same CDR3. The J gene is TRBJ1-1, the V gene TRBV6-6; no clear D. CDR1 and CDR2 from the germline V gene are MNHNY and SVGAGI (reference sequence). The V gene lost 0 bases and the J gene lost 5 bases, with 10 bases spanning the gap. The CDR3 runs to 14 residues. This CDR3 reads CASSYSGVETEAFF. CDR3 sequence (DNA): TGTGCCAGCAGTTACTCTGGGGTAGAGACTGAAGCTTTCTTT.

In DNA, the CDR3 is TGTGCCAGCAGCCAGGGACAGGAAAACTATGGCTACACCTTC. Translated: CASSQGQENYGYTF. The V and J genes are TRBV7-9 and TRBJ1-2, with 8 nucleotides matching TRBD1. There are 14 residues in the CDR3. Germline loops: CDR1 SEHNR, CDR2 FQNEAQ (reference sequence). J lost 2 bases, V lost 5 bases, and 4 bases had no gene match.

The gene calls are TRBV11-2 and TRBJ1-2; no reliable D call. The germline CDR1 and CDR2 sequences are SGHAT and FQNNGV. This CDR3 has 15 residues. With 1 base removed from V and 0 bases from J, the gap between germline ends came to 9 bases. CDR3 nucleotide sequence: TGTGCCAGCAGCTTAGGGAGTTTTTCTAACTATGGCTACACCTTC. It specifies CASSLGSFSNYGYTF.

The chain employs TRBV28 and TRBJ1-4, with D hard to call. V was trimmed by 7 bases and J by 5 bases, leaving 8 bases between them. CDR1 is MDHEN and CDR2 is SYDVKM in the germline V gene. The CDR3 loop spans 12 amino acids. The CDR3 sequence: CASKTGNEKLFF. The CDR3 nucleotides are TGTGCCAGCAAGACGGGGAATGAAAAACTGTTTTTT.

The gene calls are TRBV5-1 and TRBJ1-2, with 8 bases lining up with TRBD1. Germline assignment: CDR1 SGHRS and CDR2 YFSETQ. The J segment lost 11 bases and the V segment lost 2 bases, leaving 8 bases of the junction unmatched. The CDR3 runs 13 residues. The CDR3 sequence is CASSFSGGESYTF. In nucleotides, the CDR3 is TGCGCCAGCAGCTTCTCAGGGGGCGAAAGTTACACCTTC.

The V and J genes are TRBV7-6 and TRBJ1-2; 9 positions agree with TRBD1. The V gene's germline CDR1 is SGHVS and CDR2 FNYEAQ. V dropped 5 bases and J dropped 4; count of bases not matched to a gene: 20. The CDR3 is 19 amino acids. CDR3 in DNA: TGTGCCAGCAGCGCGAGAATGGAGTCTCCGGGACAGGGTGCCTATGGCTACACCTTC. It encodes CASSARMESPGQGAYGYTF. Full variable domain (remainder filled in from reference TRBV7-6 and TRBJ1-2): GAGVSQSPRYKVTKRGQDVALRCDPISGHVSLYWYRQALGQGPEFLTYFNYEAQQDKSGLPNDRFSAERPEGSISTLTIQRTEQRDSAMYRCASSARMESPGQGAYGYTFGSGTRLTVV.

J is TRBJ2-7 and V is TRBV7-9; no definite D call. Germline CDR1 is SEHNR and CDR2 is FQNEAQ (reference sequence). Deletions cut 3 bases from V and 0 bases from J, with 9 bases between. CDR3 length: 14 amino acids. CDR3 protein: CASSLSGHSYEQYF. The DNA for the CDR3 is TGTGCCAGCAGCTTGTCTGGGCACTCCTACGAGCAGTACTTC.

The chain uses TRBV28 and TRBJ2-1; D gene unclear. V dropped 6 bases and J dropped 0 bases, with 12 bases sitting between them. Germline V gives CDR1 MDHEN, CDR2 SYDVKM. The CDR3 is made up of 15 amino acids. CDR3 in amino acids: CASRPTASSYNEQFF. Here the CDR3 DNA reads TGTGCCAGCAGACCTACAGCGAGCTCCTACAATGAGCAGTTCTTC.

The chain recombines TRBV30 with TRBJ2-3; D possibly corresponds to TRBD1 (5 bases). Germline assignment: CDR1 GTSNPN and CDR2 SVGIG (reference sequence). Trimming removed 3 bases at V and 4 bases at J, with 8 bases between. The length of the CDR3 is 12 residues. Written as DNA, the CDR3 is TGTGCCTGGAGAGGGGCCCCAGATACGCAGTATTTT. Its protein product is CAWRGAPDTQYF.